These 14 T cell receptor beta chains were all obtained from the same sample, sequenced in a study of T cell responses to AZD1222 COVID-19 vaccine. The assay was immunoSEQ multiplex PCR, and TCRdb's table has in-frame clones only and misses some. The table includes roughly 130,000 clones, approximately 85% detected once. This specimen consisted of peripheral blood, obtained on day 0 of AZD1222 vaccination. The receptors were sampled from an adult in good health.

V is TRBV3-1 (or the pseudogene TRBV3-2) and J is TRBJ2-1; D is perhaps TRBD2 (7 bases). CDR3 length equals 13 residues. V was pared by 3 bases and J by 11 bases, with 14 bases between. Germline CDR1 and CDR2: LGHDT and YNNKEL (reference sequence). The CDR3 nucleotides are TGTGCCAGCAGCCAGTCAGGGGAGGGGCAGCAGTTCTTC. This codes for CASSQSGEGQQFF.

The J gene is TRBJ2-2, the V gene TRBV5-4; 8 bases line up with TRBD2. The CDR3 runs 14 residues. CDR1 and CDR2 (germline): SGHNT, YYREEE (reference sequence). The junction had 1 base not matched to a gene; V was cut back by 2 bases and J by 4 bases. The CDR3, as DNA: TGTGCCAGCAGCTTCCGGGGGGGCACCGGGGAGCTGTTTTTT. Translation gives CASSFRGGTGELFF.

The chain uses TRBV19 and TRBJ2-2; D unresolved. The V and J ends lost 1 base and 6 bases respectively, with 3 bases between them. This CDR3 region has 12 residues. The germline gives CDR1 LNHDA, CDR2 SQIVND (reference sequence). CDR3 nucleotide sequence: TGTGCCAGTAGTATAGTAGCCGGGGAGCTGTTTTTT. This sequence encodes CASSIVAGELFF.

This chain links TRBV27 with TRBJ2-7; D possibly corresponds to TRBD2 (5 bases). The germline gives CDR1 MNHEY, CDR2 SMNVEV (reference sequence). This CDR3 has 11 residues. Between the trimmed V and J ends, which lost 4 bases and 5 bases, there was a span of 6 bases. The CDR3 here is CASSYGDEQYF. The CDR3 DNA reads as TGTGCCAGCAGTTACGGGGACGAGCAGTACTTC.

This chain links TRBV10-3 with TRBJ1-2; a possible D gene is TRBD1 (6 bases). V shed 3 bases and J shed 3 bases, with 11 bases lying between them. The CDR3 has 14 residues. Germline V gene data show CDR1 as ENHRY and CDR2 as SYGVKD. CDR3 nucleotides: TGTGCCATCAGTGAACAGGGAGGAGACTATGGCTACACCTTC. Protein sequence: CAISEQGGDYGYTF.

The chain is built from TRBV5-1 and TRBJ2-7; weak D call: TRBD1 (5 bases). Trimming removed 7 bases from V and 6 bases from J, with 11 bases in between. Germline values: CDR1 SGHRS, CDR2 YFSETQ. This CDR3 is 11 amino acids long. CDR3: CASGQGFEQYF. For the CDR3, the DNA is TGCGCCAGCGGACAAGGGTTCGAGCAGTACTTC.

The V call is TRBV6-5, the J call TRBJ2-3; possibly TRBD2 for D (5 bases). Trimming cost V 6 bases and J 6 bases, with 7 bases left between them. The germline gives CDR1 MNHEY, CDR2 SVGAGI. CDR3 size: 11 residues. This chain's CDR3 is CASRRGDTQYF. CDR3 nucleotides: TGTGCCAGCAGGAGAGGGGATACGCAGTATTTT.

This clone was seen more than once but under ten times. This chain uses TRBV27 with TRBJ2-7; TRBD1 matches at 8 bases. Trimming at V came to 8 bases and at J to 2 bases, leaving 5 bases not matched to a gene. This CDR3 has 13 residues. Per germline, CDR1 MNHEY and CDR2 SMNVEV (reference sequence). CDR3 loop: CASRRDRTYEQYF. The DNA for the CDR3 is TGTGCCAGCCGCAGGGACAGGACCTACGAGCAGTACTTC.

J is TRBJ1-2 and V is TRBV6-5; D may be TRBD1 (6 bases). Trimming took off 10 bases at V and 1 base at J, with 10 bases between the two ends. The CDR3 runs to 12 residues. Germline CDR1 MNHEY, CDR2 SVGAGI. Here the CDR3 DNA reads TGTGCCACCCGACAGGTTAACTATGGCTACACCTTC. This sequence encodes CATRQVNYGYTF.

This chain connects TRBV5-1 to TRBJ2-5, with D possibly TRBD2 on 5 matching bases. With 2 bases removed from V and 4 bases from J, the gap between germline ends came to 9 bases. The V gene's germline CDR1 is SGHRS and CDR2 YFSETQ. The length of the CDR3 is 13 residues. CDR3 region: CASSFGVRETQYF. CDR3 DNA sequence: TGCGCCAGCAGCTTCGGGGTCCGAGAGACCCAGTACTTC.

The chain couples TRBV27 to TRBJ2-3; the D gene is possibly TRBD1 (6 bases). Germline V gene data show CDR1 as MNHEY and CDR2 as SMNVEV (reference sequence). V was trimmed by 5 bases and J by 4 bases, leaving 13 bases between them. The CDR3 length is 14 residues. The CDR3 bases are TGTGCCAGCAGTAGACAGGTTTTAGCAGATACGCAGTATTTT. This codes for CASSRQVLADTQYF.

The chain joins TRBV11-3 to TRBJ2-7; TRBD1 is a possible D gene (6 bases). CDR1 is SGHNT, CDR2 YENEEA, per germline. This CDR3 comprises 14 residues. V was shortened by 5 bases and J by 3 bases, with 14 bases between the two germline ends. The CDR3 spells CASSGRTAFYEQYF. As DNA, the CDR3 is TGTGCCAGCAGCGGACGGACAGCCTTCTACGAGCAGTACTTC.

The chain recombines TRBV19 with TRBJ2-3; D is possibly TRBD1 (6 bases). The CDR3 spans 15 residues. Per the germline V gene, CDR1 is LNHDA and CDR2 is SQIVND (reference sequence). V lost 5 bases, J lost 12 bases, and 24 bases lay in between. The CDR3 spells CASSPYPQGGYSQYF. In DNA form, the CDR3 reads TGTGCCAGTAGTCCCTACCCCCAAGGGGGATACTCACAGTATTTT.

The rearrangement joins TRBV7-9 to TRBJ2-3; D may match TRBD1 or TRBD2 (6 bases each). V was cut by 3 bases and J by 4 bases, with 8 bases left in between. The CDR3 is made up of 13 amino acids. The germline V gene encodes CDR1 SEHNR and CDR2 FQNEAQ (reference sequence). CDR3 sequence reads: CASSLGGPDTQYF. The CDR3 DNA follows: TGTGCCAGCAGCTTGGGGGGCCCAGATACGCAGTATTTT. The full variable domain, its missing parts supplied by reference TRBV7-9 and TRBJ2-3, is DTGVSQNPRHKITKRGQNVTFRCDPISEHNRLYWYRQTLGQGPEFLTYFQNEAQLEKSRLLSDRFSAERPKGSFSTLEIQRTEQGDSAMYLCASSLGGPDTQYFGPGTRLTVL.